The 25 T cell receptor beta chains given below trace back to one sample, sequenced in a study of shared clonotypes between healthy human individuals. The assay was immunoSEQ multiplex PCR, and TCRdb's table has in-frame clones only and misses some. The sample holds about 510,000 clones, 75% to 80% seen once. The sequenced sample consisted of PBMCs. The receptor set was obtained from a woman in her forties in good health. Some clones in this sample may be carry-over from other donors' samples.

V and J are TRBV30 and TRBJ2-7, with 12 bases fitting TRBD1. This CDR3 comprises 13 residues. The V segment lost 5 bases and the J segment 6 bases; nucleotides outside the gene matches: 5. Germline V gives CDR1 GTSNPN, CDR2 SVGIG (reference sequence). The CDR3 bases are TGTGCCTGGGCCCGGGACAGGGGGCTCGAGCAGTACTTC. Translated, it gives CAWARDRGLEQYF.

CDR3 nucleotides: TGTGCCAGCAGTCGACAGGGGGCATCCAAAAACATTCAGTACTTC. Protein: CASSRQGASKNIQYF. The chain employs TRBV2 and TRBJ2-4, with TRBD1 matching 10 bases. The CDR3 is 15 amino acids. Germline CDR1 is SNHLY and CDR2 is FYNNEI. J lost 2 bases, V lost 5 bases, and 3 bases had no gene match. Combining the CDR3 with reference TRBV2 and TRBJ2-4 gives the whole variable domain EPEVTQTPSHQVTQMGQEVILRCVPISNHLYFYWYRQILGQKVEFLVSFYNNEISEKSEIFDDQFSVERPDGSNFTLKIRSTKLEDSAMYFCASSRQGASKNIQYFGAGTRLSVL.

The chain has TRBV2 and TRBJ2-3, with D possibly being TRBD1 (6 bases). V lost 7 bases and J 5 bases, leaving 10 bases between the germline ends. Germline V lookup: CDR1 SNHLY, CDR2 FYNNEI. The CDR3 has 12 amino acids. The CDR3 region has the DNA TGTGCCAGCAATGGGGGCGTAGATACGCAGTATTTT. It codes for CASNGGVDTQYF. Based on the CDR3 plus reference TRBV2 and TRBJ2-3, the full variable domain is EPEVTQTPSHQVTQMGQEVILRCVPISNHLYFYWYRQILGQKVEFLVSFYNNEISEKSEIFDDQFSVERPDGSNFTLKIRSTKLEDSAMYFCASNGGVDTQYFGPGTRLTVL.

This clone was seen many times. This chain links TRBV5-1 with TRBJ1-1; unclear D gene. The ends were cut back, 0 bases at V and 1 base at J, with 13 bases in the middle. The CDR3 loop spans 16 amino acids. The germline V gene has CDR1 SGHRS and CDR2 YFSETQ. CDR3 amino acids: CASSLVAGRQNTEAFF. DNA of the CDR3: TGCGCCAGCAGCTTGGTGGCAGGTCGGCAGAACACTGAAGCTTTCTTT.

This chain connects TRBV5-1 to TRBJ2-1, with D perhaps matching TRBD2 (6 bases). Germline lookup yields CDR1 SGHRS and CDR2 YFSETQ. V was pared by 2 bases and J by 7 bases, with 10 bases between. This CDR3 is built from 13 residues. The CDR3 DNA follows: TGCGCCAGCAGCTTAAGCGGGTATAATGAGCAGTTCTTC. It translates to CASSLSGYNEQFF.

V gene TRBV18 combines with J gene TRBJ2-7, with 8 positions matching TRBD1. The CDR3 has 15 amino acids. Germline V gene data show CDR1 as KGHSH and CDR2 as LQKENI. V dropped 3 bases and J dropped 2; count of bases not matched to a gene: 6. As DNA, the CDR3 is TGTGCCAGCTCACCGCGTCAGGGGGCGGCCTACGAGCAGTACTTC. Translation gives CASSPRQGAAYEQYF.

The rearrangement links TRBV6-6 to TRBJ2-1; 10 bases map to TRBD2. CDR1 MNHNY and CDR2 SVGAGI come from the germline V gene (reference sequence). This CDR3 comprises 16 residues. Trimming took 6 bases from V and 2 from J; bases not matched to a gene: 7. This CDR3 is CASSRTSGLTYNEQFF. The CDR3 DNA follows: TGTGCCAGCAGCCGGACTAGCGGCCTCACCTACAATGAGCAGTTCTTC.

The chain couples TRBV15 to TRBJ2-5, with D uncertain. CDR3 size: 12 residues. Germline V gene data show CDR1 as LNHNV and CDR2 as YYDKDF (reference sequence). Deletions cut 5 bases from V and 2 bases from J, with 6 bases between. The CDR3 region has the DNA TGTGCCACCAGCGCCCCACAAGAGACCCAGTACTTC. Protein product: CATSAPQETQYF.

The chain has TRBV6-6 and TRBJ2-7; no clear D gene. The CDR3 is made up of 14 amino acids. Trimming removed 5 bases at V and 0 bases at J, with 11 bases between. Germline V gene lookup returns CDR1 MNHNY and CDR2 SVGAGI (reference sequence). The CDR3 nucleotides read TGTGCCAGCAGTCTAACTACGAGCTCCTACGAGCAGTACTTC. This codes for CASSLTTSSYEQYF.

This clone was observed once. J is TRBJ2-2 and V is TRBV2; D might be TRBD1 (6 bases). Germline V gene lookup returns CDR1 SNHLY and CDR2 FYNNEI. The CDR3 spans 17 residues. The ends were cut back, 6 bases at V and 6 bases at J, with 23 bases in the middle. The CDR3 DNA sequence: TGTGCCAGCAGGGCACTACAGGGCCCACCTCTCCCCGGGGAGCTGTTTTTT. This gives the protein CASRALQGPPLPGELFF.

The chain couples TRBV19 to TRBJ2-3, with D maybe TRBD2 (5 bases). Trimming cost V 3 bases and J 2 bases, with 15 bases left between them. Germline loops: CDR1 LNHDA, CDR2 SQIVND (reference sequence). This CDR3 region has 16 residues. This CDR3 reads CASSMWSGENTDTQYF. The CDR3 bases are TGTGCCAGTAGTATGTGGAGCGGAGAGAACACAGATACGCAGTATTTT.

The J gene is TRBJ2-5, the V gene TRBV9; 11 bases line up with TRBD2. This CDR3 is built from 15 residues. The V gene's germline CDR1 is SGDLS and CDR2 YYNGEE. V shed 2 bases and J 4 bases; nucleotides not matched to a gene: 4. CDR3 amino acids: CASSVAGTSGETQYF. In DNA, the CDR3 is TGTGCCAGCAGCGTCGCCGGGACTAGCGGAGAGACCCAGTACTTC.

CDR3 loop: CASSLATGGGYGYTF. Written as DNA, the CDR3 is TGTGCCAGCAGCTTAGCTACGGGCGGGGGCTATGGCTACACCTTC. This chain connects TRBV13 to TRBJ1-2; D is possibly TRBD1 (5 bases). In germline, CDR1 is PRHDT, CDR2 FYEKMQ (reference sequence). V lost 1 base and J 4 bases, leaving 13 bases between the germline ends. The CDR3 covers 15 residues.

In regard to this clone: At one end, the junction sequence differs from germline, possibly due to a read error. This chain uses TRBV7-7 with TRBJ2-5; D possibly uses TRBD1 or TRBD2 (5 bases each). The germline V gene has CDR1 SSHAT and CDR2 FNYEAQ (reference sequence). The CDR3 has 15 residues. CDR3 coding DNA: TGTGCTAGCAGCTTAGTAGTCGGGGCGCAAGAGACCCAGTACTTC. Its translation is CASSLVVGAQETQYF.

The chain couples TRBV6-6 to TRBJ2-1; 11 bases match TRBD2. Germline V gene data show CDR1 as MNHNY and CDR2 as SVGAGI (reference sequence). This CDR3 has 15 amino acids. After removal of 4 bases from V and 8 bases from J, the junction contained 7 bases not matched to a gene. The chain's CDR3 is CASSSHLAGGHEQFF. In nucleotides, the CDR3 is TGTGCCAGCAGTTCCCATCTAGCGGGAGGCCATGAGCAGTTCTTC.

V and J are TRBV6-5 and TRBJ1-3; 8 bases match TRBD1. Looked up from germline, CDR1 is MNHEY and CDR2 is SVGAGI. This CDR3 comprises 15 residues. Trimming took 5 bases from V and 0 from J; bases not matched to a gene: 3. CDR3 DNA: TGTGCCAGCAGTCGTACAGGGGGCTCTGGAAACACCATATATTTT. It translates to CASSRTGGSGNTIYF.

The CDR3 is CATSGLYNEQFF. The CDR3 bases are TGTGCCACCAGCGGACTATACAATGAGCAGTTCTTC. The chain carries TRBV19 and TRBJ2-1, with a possible D match to TRBD2 (6 bases). Trimming cost V 10 bases and J 4 bases, with 11 bases left between them. There are 12 residues in the CDR3. Germline V gives CDR1 LNHDA, CDR2 SQIVND (reference sequence).

In this sample, this clone turned up once. This chain joins TRBV5-1 and TRBJ2-3, with 9 bases identical to TRBD2. Germline trimming cut 6 bases from V and 2 bases from J; bases unmatched to any gene: 10. Germline CDR1 is SGHRS and CDR2 is YFSETQ. The CDR3 consists of 16 residues. The CDR3 sequence: CASMRREGFATDTQYF. CDR3 coding DNA: TGCGCCAGCATGCGGCGGGAGGGCTTCGCCACAGATACGCAGTATTTT.

This clone was seen only a few times. The V call is TRBV6-1, the J call TRBJ2-7, with D unclear. Trimming shortened V by 2 bases and J by 6 bases, and 11 bases separated the two germline ends. Germline V gene data show CDR1 as MNHNS and CDR2 as SASEGT. The CDR3 is 13 amino acids. CDR3 nucleotides: TGTGCCAGCAGTGAACTGGGGTCTGGCGAGCAGTACTTC. Translated: CASSELGSGEQYF.

This chain joins TRBV28 and TRBJ2-5; 8 bases align to TRBD2. There are 14 residues in the CDR3. After removal of 2 bases from V and 5 bases from J, the junction contained 4 bases not matched to a gene. Germline assignment: CDR1 MDHEN and CDR2 SYDVKM. The CDR3 loop is CASSLGSGGETQYF. CDR3 sequence (DNA): TGTGCCAGCAGTTTAGGGTCGGGGGGGGAGACCCAGTACTTC. The full variable domain, its missing parts supplied by reference TRBV28 and TRBJ2-5, is DVKVTQSSRYLVKRTGEKVFLECVQDMDHENMFWYRQDPGLGLRLIYFSYDVKMKEKGDIPEGYSVSREKKERFSLILESASTNQTSMYLCASSLGSGGETQYFGPGTRLLVL.

The V call is TRBV7-2, the J call TRBJ2-7; D is uncertain. Per germline, CDR1 SGHTA and CDR2 FQGNSA. This CDR3 is built from 12 residues. The V end was cut by 3 bases, the J end by 7 bases, with 10 bases between. CDR3 coding DNA: TGTGCCAGCAGCTTGGCCGTTGGAGAGCAGTACTTC. Protein: CASSLAVGEQYF.

The chain uses TRBV28 and TRBJ2-1, with TRBD2 matching over 8 bases. The V gene end was trimmed by 7 bases and the J gene end by 9 bases; junction bases not matched to a gene: 14. Germline V lookup: CDR1 MDHEN, CDR2 SYDVKM. This CDR3 has 15 residues. This CDR3 is CASIPRGLAAIEQFF. The CDR3 region has the DNA TGTGCCAGCATCCCGCGTGGACTAGCAGCGATTGAGCAGTTCTTC.

This chain uses TRBV2 with TRBJ1-5; a weak D match, TRBD1 (6 bases). V lost 3 bases and J 4 bases, leaving 13 bases between the germline ends. The CDR3 spans 15 residues. Germline lookup yields CDR1 SNHLY and CDR2 FYNNEI. CDR3 amino acids: CASSDRGGGNQPQHF. The CDR3 DNA reads as TGTGCCAGCAGTGATCGGGGAGGGGGGAATCAGCCCCAGCATTTT.

This clone was counted a few times. V is TRBV5-1 and J is TRBJ1-4; no clear D. This CDR3 contains 15 residues. The V gene lost 4 bases and the J gene lost 6 bases, with 16 bases spanning the gap. The germline CDR1 and CDR2 sequences are SGHRS and YFSETQ. The CDR3 DNA is TGCGCCAGCAGCCCCGCGAATGGGAGGGATGAAAAACTGTTTTTT. It translates to CASSPANGRDEKLFF.

The chain combines TRBV6-1 with TRBJ2-7; unclear D gene. Looked up from germline, CDR1 is MNHNS and CDR2 is SASEGT. This CDR3 is 14 amino acids long. Trimming removed 6 bases from V and 4 bases from J, with 16 bases in between. The DNA for the CDR3 is TGTGCCAGCAGGAGAGTAGCCAGTGGTTACGAGCAGTACTTC. Protein: CASRRVASGYEQYF.